What follows are 17 T cell receptor beta chains derived from one specimen sequenced in a study of identical twins. MiXCR, applied by TCRdb to the 5' RACE reads, yields one record per CDR3 protein. The table lists about 890,000 distinct CDR3 sequences, 12% of them singletons. The same specimen was also included in a second study, on yellow fever vaccine responses in identical twins.

What was sequenced was PBMCs. The receptors stem from a woman aged 18-30 years in good health.

This clonotype turned up a few times. The chain recombines TRBV2 with TRBJ2-3; D possibly matches TRBD1 or TRBD2 (6 bases each). Germline loops: CDR1 SNHLY, CDR2 FYNNEI. CDR3 length equals 14 residues. Trimming took off 8 bases at V and 1 base at J, with 13 bases between the two ends. CDR3: CASGGGQGTDTQYF. CDR3 nucleotides: TGTGCCAGCGGAGGGGGGCAGGGCACAGATACGCAGTATTTT. Full variable domain (rest looked up from reference TRBV2 and TRBJ2-3): EPEVTQTPSHQVTQMGQEVILRCVPISNHLYFYWYRQILGQKVEFLVSFYNNEISEKSEIFDDQFSVERPDGSNFTLKIRSTKLEDSAMYFCASGGGQGTDTQYFGPGTRLTVL.

The table lists this clonotype with a few counts. The rearrangement uses TRBV5-1 and TRBJ2-1; 8 positions agree with TRBD2. The CDR3 has 15 residues. Per the germline V gene, CDR1 is SGHRS and CDR2 is YFSETQ. Trimming removed 3 bases from V and 8 bases from J; junction bases left unmatched: 10. The DNA of the CDR3 is TGCGCCAGCAGCTCACAACGGGGGGGCTGGGATGAGCAGTTCTTC. Translating it yields CASSSQRGGWDEQFF.

The V call is TRBV5-1, the J call TRBJ2-2, with D possibly being TRBD1 (7 bases). This CDR3 is built from 15 residues. Trimming took 3 bases from V and 5 from J, leaving 14 bases between them. The V gene's germline CDR1 is SGHRS and CDR2 YFSETQ. The CDR3 sequence: CASSWASGGTGELFF. CDR3 DNA sequence: TGCGCCAGCAGCTGGGCCTCAGGGGGGACCGGGGAGCTGTTTTTT.

This clonotype was seen many times. The chain has TRBV5-5 and TRBJ2-7; 13 positions agree with TRBD2. From germline, CDR1 is SGHKS and CDR2 YYEKEE (reference sequence). V shed 1 base, J shed 4 bases, and the junction held 5 bases outside the gene matches. The CDR3 contains 16 residues. Here the CDR3 reads CASSLHGTSGNYEQYF. The DNA for the CDR3 is TGTGCCAGCAGCTTGCACGGGACTAGCGGGAATTACGAGCAGTACTTC.

This clonotype was found a few times. The genes are TRBV24-1 and TRBJ2-7; no firm D call. Germline CDR1 and CDR2: KGHDR and SFDVKD. V was clipped by 4 bases and J by 9 bases, with 15 bases between them. The CDR3 consists of 13 residues. The CDR3 here is CATSEAAPGRQYF. Here the CDR3 DNA reads TGTGCCACCAGTGAAGCAGCGCCCGGGCGGCAGTACTTC.

V is TRBV4-1 and J is TRBJ1-4; D remains unclear. In germline, CDR1 is MGHRA, CDR2 YSYEKL. Trimming shortened V by 4 bases and J by 9 bases, and 24 bases separated the two germline ends. The CDR3 totals 17 residues. Here the CDR3 reads CASSPFPPGPTGQKLFF. CDR3 DNA: TGCGCCAGCAGCCCCTTCCCTCCCGGGCCCACTGGGCAAAAACTGTTTTTT.

V usage is TRBV3-1 and J usage is TRBJ1-4, with no clear D. The CDR3 runs to 11 residues. Germline CDR1 is LGHDT and CDR2 is YNNKEL (reference sequence). V lost 5 bases to trimming and J lost 8 bases, with 6 bases between them. The CDR3 is CASSTREKLFF. The CDR3 DNA reads TGTGCCAGCAGCACCCGGGAAAAACTGTTTTTT.

This rearrangement joins TRBV12-3 or TRBV12-4 to TRBJ1-6; tentative D call: TRBD1 (6 bases). The V end lost 2 bases, the J end lost 4 bases, and 9 bases lay between the germline ends. The CDR3 totals 15 residues. This CDR3 is CASSLKQGYNSPLHF. CDR3 in DNA: TGTGCCAGCAGTTTAAAACAGGGTTATAATTCACCCCTCCACTTT.

This clonotype showed up many times. The chain couples TRBV7-9 to TRBJ1-3; no clear D gene. The V gene's germline CDR1 is SEHNR and CDR2 FQNEAQ (reference sequence). V lost 5 bases and J 8 bases, leaving 13 bases between the germline ends. The CDR3 extends over 13 amino acids. The CDR3 sequence: CASSGRTIDTIYF. DNA for the CDR3: TGTGCCAGCAGCGGTAGGACTATTGACACCATATATTTT.

V and J are TRBV7-9 and TRBJ2-3; no clear D. Germline assignment: CDR1 SEHNR and CDR2 FQNEAQ (reference sequence). The CDR3 is made up of 15 amino acids. Trimming took 3 bases from V and 2 from J, leaving 12 bases between them. Here the CDR3 DNA reads TGTGCCAGCAGCTTGCCCAAGGCCGACACAGATACGCAGTATTTT. It translates to CASSLPKADTDTQYF.

This clonotype was counted once. A much bigger clone sits one base away, suggesting this may be a read error. This chain joins TRBV5-1 and TRBJ2-2; perhaps TRBD1 as D (6 bases). In germline, CDR1 is SGHRS, CDR2 YFSETQ. The germline V and J ends were trimmed by 4 bases and 7 bases, with 17 bases remaining between them. This CDR3 contains 15 residues. CDR3 region: CASSPRTGSIGELFF. The CDR3 nucleotides read TGCGCCAGCAGCCCCCGCACAGGGAGCATCGGGGAGCTGTTTTTT.

This clonotype was counted many times. CDR3 in amino acids: CASSPQRTTNYGYTF. CDR3 nucleotide sequence: TGTGCCAGCAGTCCCCAACGGACCACTAACTATGGCTACACCTTC. The chain joins TRBV12-3 or TRBV12-4 to TRBJ1-2; D is uncertain. The CDR3 is 15 residues long. V was cut by 5 bases and J by 0 bases, with 13 bases left in between.

This clonotype was observed at least ten times. The chain couples TRBV5-1 to TRBJ2-1, with 9 bases fitting TRBD2. This CDR3 comprises 16 residues. J was trimmed by 2 bases and V by 4 bases; bases with no gene match: 7. The germline gives CDR1 SGHRS, CDR2 YFSETQ. CDR3 coding DNA: TGCGCCAGCAGCCATCGGACTAGCGCTCCCTACAATGAGCAGTTCTTC. This gives the protein CASSHRTSAPYNEQFF.

This clonotype was observed a handful of times. CDR3 nucleotides: TGTGCCAGCAGTCTTCGGCCCGGGACCTACGAGCAGTACGTC. Its translation is CASSLRPGTYEQYV. V is TRBV6-1 and J is TRBJ2-7, with D possibly being TRBD2 (5 bases). The length of the CDR3 is 14 residues. Germline V CDR1 and CDR2: MNHNS, SASEGT. V was shortened by 5 bases and J by 2 bases, with 13 bases between the two germline ends.

With regard to this clonotype: A read error may produce the germline difference seen at one junction end. The V and J genes are TRBV6-1 and TRBJ2-4, with D unresolved. The germline gives CDR1 MNHNS, CDR2 SASEGT. The CDR3 spans 12 residues. The DNA for the CDR3 is TGTGCCAGCAGCCTACACACCGGGCCTTCCCACTTC. Amino acids: CASSLHTGPSHF.

Many counts were recorded for this clonotype. The chain carries TRBV2 and TRBJ2-5; tentatively, D is TRBD1 (8 bases). The CDR3 is made up of 15 amino acids. Trimming pared 4 bases from V and 4 bases from J, leaving 16 bases between. CDR1 is SNHLY and CDR2 is FYNNEI in the germline V gene. The DNA of the CDR3 is TGTGCCAGCAGTGTTTGGTACAGGGGGGGAGAGACCCAGTACTTC. Residues: CASSVWYRGGETQYF.

The V and J genes are TRBV15 and TRBJ2-3, with 10 nucleotides matching TRBD1. V shed 2 bases and J 1 base; nucleotides not matched to a gene: 6. Germline assignment: CDR1 LNHNV and CDR2 YYDKDF (reference sequence). The CDR3 spans 17 residues. CDR3 sequence: CATSRNDRGQGTDTQYF. CDR3 nucleotide sequence: TGTGCCACCAGCAGAAATGACAGGGGGCAAGGCACAGATACGCAGTATTTT.